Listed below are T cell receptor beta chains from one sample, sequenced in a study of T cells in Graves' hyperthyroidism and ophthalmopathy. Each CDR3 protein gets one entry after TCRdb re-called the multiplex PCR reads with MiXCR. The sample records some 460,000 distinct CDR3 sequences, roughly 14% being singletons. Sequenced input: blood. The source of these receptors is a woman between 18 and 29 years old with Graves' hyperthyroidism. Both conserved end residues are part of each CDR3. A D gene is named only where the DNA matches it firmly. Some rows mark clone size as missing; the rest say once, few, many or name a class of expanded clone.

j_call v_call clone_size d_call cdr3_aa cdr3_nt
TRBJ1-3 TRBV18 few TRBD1 CASSPIPKGADGNTIYF TGTGCCAGCTCACCAATCCCAAAGGGGGCGGATGGAAACACCATATATTTT
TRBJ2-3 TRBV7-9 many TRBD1 CASSLAGTGGRDTQYF TGTGCCAGCAGCTTAGCCGGGACAGGGGGCAGAGATACGCAGTATTTT
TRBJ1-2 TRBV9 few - CASSVEAGVYGYTF TGTGCCAGCAGCGTAGAAGCAGGGGTCTATGGCTACACCTTC
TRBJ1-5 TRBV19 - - CASSMRQVKQPQHF TGTGCCAGTAGTATGAGACAGGTTAAACAGCCCCAGCATTTT
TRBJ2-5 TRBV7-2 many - CASSQRVFQETQYF TGTGCCAGCAGCCAACGGGTATTCCAAGAGACCCAGTACTTC
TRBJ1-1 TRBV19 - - CVSSLAGNTEAFF TGTGTCAGTTCACTTGCAGGGAACACTGAAGCTTTCTTT
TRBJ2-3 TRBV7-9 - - CASSLFRRQAGTDTQYF TGTGCCAGCAGCTTGTTTCGGCGTCAGGCGGGTACAGATACGCAGTATTTT
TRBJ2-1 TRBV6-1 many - CASRGGGRHNEQFF TGTGCCAGCCGAGGGGGCGGGAGGCACAATGAGCAGTTCTTC
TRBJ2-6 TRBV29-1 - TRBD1 CSARTGSGANVLTF TGCAGCGCCAGGACAGGGAGCGGGGCCAACGTCCTGACTTTC
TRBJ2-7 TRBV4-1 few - CASSLLFPRWNSYEQYF TGCGCCAGCAGCCTCCTATTCCCGAGGTGGAACTCCTACGAGCAGTACTTC
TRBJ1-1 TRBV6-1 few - CASRPEGGRMYTEAFF TGTGCCAGCAGACCCGAGGGGGGGCGTATGTACACTGAAGCTTTCTTT
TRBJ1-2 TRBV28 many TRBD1 CACAGTGYGYTF TGTGCCTGCGCCGGGACAGGGTATGGCTACACCTTC
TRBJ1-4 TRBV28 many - CASRKPGLREKLFF TGTGCCAGCCGCAAACCGGGACTAAGGGAAAAACTGTTTTTT
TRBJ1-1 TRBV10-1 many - CASSENPAGTEAFF TGCGCCAGCAGTGAGAACCCGGCGGGCACTGAAGCTTTCTTT
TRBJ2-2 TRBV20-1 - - CSAPENTGELFF TGCAGTGCTCCAGAGAACACCGGGGAGCTGTTTTTT
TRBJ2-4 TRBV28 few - CASSSIDYPLGNIQYF TGTGCCAGCAGTTCCATTGACTACCCGTTAGGGAACATTCAGTACTTC
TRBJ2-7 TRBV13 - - CASSLGSGVDEQYF TGTGCCAGCAGCTTGGGTTCTGGGGTGGACGAGCAGTACTTC
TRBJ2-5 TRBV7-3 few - CASSLNPAGETQYF TGTGCCAGCAGCTTAAACCCAGCCGGGGAGACCCAGTACTTC
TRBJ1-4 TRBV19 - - CASSRSATNEKLFF TGTGCCAGCAGCCGGTCCGCAACTAATGAAAAACTGTTTTTT
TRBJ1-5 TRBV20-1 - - CSASQSPGPSNQPQHF TGCAGTGCCTCCCAATCCCCGGGCCCAAGCAATCAGCCCCAGCATTTT
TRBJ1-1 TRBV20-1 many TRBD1 CSVPTGQGTAFF TGCAGTGTTCCAACGGGACAGGGTACAGCTTTCTTT
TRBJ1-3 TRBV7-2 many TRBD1 CASSLAGDRGRSGNTIYF TGTGCCAGCAGCTTAGCCGGGGACAGGGGCCGCTCTGGAAACACCATATATTTT
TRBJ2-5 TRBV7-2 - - CASSPSPSGTQYF TGTGCCAGCAGCCCGAGTCCTTCAGGAACCCAGTACTTC
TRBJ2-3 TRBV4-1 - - CASRAILRERGTQYF TGCGCCAGCAGGGCAATTCTCAGGGAGCGTGGTACGCAGTATTTT
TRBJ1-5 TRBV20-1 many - CSARSAGPNSNQPQHF TGCAGTGCTAGATCCGCGGGGCCAAATAGCAATCAGCCCCAGCATTTT
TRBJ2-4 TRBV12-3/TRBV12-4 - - CASSSEALGWAKNIQYF TGTGCCAGCAGTTCGGAAGCCCTTGGCTGGGCCAAAAACATTCAGTACTTC
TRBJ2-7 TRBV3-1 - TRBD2 CASSQGVTLAGGFYEQYF TGTGCCAGCAGCCAAGGGGTGACACTAGCGGGAGGCTTCTACGAGCAGTACTTC
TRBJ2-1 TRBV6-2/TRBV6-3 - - CATTPGTKQFF TGTGCCACCACACCCGGGACCAAGCAGTTCTTC
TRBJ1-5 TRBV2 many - CASRGGQGFNQPQHF TGTGCCAGCAGAGGCGGGCAGGGGTTCAATCAGCCCCAGCATTTT
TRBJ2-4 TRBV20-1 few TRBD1 CSAKLTGGKNIQYF TGCAGTGCCAAACTAACAGGGGGCAAAAACATTCAGTACTTC
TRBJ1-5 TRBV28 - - CASGGIGNQPQHF TGTGCCAGCGGCGGGATTGGCAATCAGCCCCAGCATTTT
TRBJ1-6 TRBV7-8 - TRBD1 CASSGQRTGGLSPLHF TGTGCCAGCAGCGGCCAACGGACAGGGGGCTTGTCACCCCTCCACTTT
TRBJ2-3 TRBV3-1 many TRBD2 CASSQVGLGGRDTQYF TGTGCCAGCAGCCAAGTGGGACTAGGTGGTAGAGATACGCAGTATTTT
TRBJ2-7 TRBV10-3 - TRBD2 CAIGELAGNYEQYF TGTGCCATCGGGGAACTAGCGGGGAACTACGAGCAGTACTTC
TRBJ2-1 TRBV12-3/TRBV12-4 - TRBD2 CASSLLADPYNEQFF TGTGCCAGCAGTCTACTAGCGGATCCCTACAATGAGCAGTTCTTC
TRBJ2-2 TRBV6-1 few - CASCRVGTGELFF TGTGCCAGTTGCAGGGTAGGGACCGGGGAGCTGTTTTTT
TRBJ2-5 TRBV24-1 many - CATSARVNQETQYF TGTGCCACCAGTGCTCGAGTGAACCAAGAGACCCAGTACTTC
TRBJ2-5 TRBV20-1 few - CSARLPQETQYF TGCAGTGCCCGACTACCTCAAGAGACCCAGTACTTC
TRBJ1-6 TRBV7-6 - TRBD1 CASSSTPRTGRNSPLHF TGTGCCAGCAGCTCAACGCCAAGGACAGGTCGTAATTCACCCCTCCACTTT
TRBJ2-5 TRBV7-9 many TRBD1 CASTPRGGGETQYF TGTGCCAGCACCCCTAGAGGGGGCGGTGAGACCCAGTACTTC
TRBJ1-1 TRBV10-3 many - CAISLRDSERNTEAFF TGTGCCATCAGTCTCCGGGACTCAGAGCGGAACACTGAAGCTTTCTTT
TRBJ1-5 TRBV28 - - CASSAGAHQPQHF TGTGCCAGCAGCGCGGGAGCCCATCAGCCCCAGCATTTT
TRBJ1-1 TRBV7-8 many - CASSPGRVAGTEAFF TGTGCCAGCAGCCCGGGCAGGGTTGCGGGCACTGAAGCTTTCTTT
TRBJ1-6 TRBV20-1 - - CSAPWPQGNSPLHF TGCAGTGCCCCTTGGCCTCAAGGGAATTCACCCCTCCACTTT
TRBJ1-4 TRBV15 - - CATSGPRAGRSNEKLFF TGTGCCACCAGCGGTCCCCGAGCGGGGCGGAGTAATGAAAAACTGTTTTTT
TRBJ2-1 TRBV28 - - CASSAPARLDEQFF TGTGCCAGCAGTGCCCCTGCCCGACTAGATGAGCAGTTCTTC
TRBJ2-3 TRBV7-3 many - CASSFGGARTDAQYF TGTGCCAGCAGCTTTGGCGGGGCTCGCACAGATGCGCAGTATTTT
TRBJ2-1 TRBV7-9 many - CATPRGTRIDANNEQFF TGTGCCACCCCACGCGGAACTAGAATCGACGCTAACAATGAGCAGTTCTTC